This record looks at one T cell receptor beta chain sequence and its context. Germline lookup yields CDR1 LGHNA and CDR2 YNFKEQ. This CDR3 spans 14 amino acids. The germline V and J ends were trimmed by 1 base and 8 bases, with 14 bases remaining between them. Measured with immunoSEQ multiplex PCR; TCRdb has only the in-frame clones, and not every one. The table includes around 51,000 clones, around 80% detected once. The data were obtained in a study of early stage breast cancer tumors. This receptor was identified in a person in their 40s with breast cancer. The source material was blood. The V gene is TRBV4-2, the J gene TRBJ1-1; D is undetermined. CDR3: CASSQGVGRGEAFF. CDR3 in DNA: TGTGCCAGCAGCCAAGGGGTCGGGCGAGGGGAAGCTTTCTTT.